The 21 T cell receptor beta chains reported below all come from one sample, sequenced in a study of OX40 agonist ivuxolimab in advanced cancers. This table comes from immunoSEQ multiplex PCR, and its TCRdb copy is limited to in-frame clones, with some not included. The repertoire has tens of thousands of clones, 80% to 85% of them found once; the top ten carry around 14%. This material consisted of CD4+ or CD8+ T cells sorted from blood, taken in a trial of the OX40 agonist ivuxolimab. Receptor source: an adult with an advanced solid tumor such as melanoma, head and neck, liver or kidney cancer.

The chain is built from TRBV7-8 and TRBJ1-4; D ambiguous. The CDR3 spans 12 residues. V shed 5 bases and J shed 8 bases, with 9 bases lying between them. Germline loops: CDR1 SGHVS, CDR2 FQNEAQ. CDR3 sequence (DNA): TGTGCCAGCAGCCACACGGTAGAAAAACTGTTTTTT. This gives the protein CASSHTVEKLFF.

CDR3 nucleotides: TGTGCCAGCAGGGAATACAGGGGGTTAGACACTGAAGCTTTCTTT. This sequence encodes CASREYRGLDTEAFF. The genes are TRBV6-6 and TRBJ1-1; 8 nucleotides line up with TRBD1. After removal of 6 bases from V and 3 bases from J, the junction contained 9 bases not matched to a gene. Germline CDR1 reads MNHNY; CDR2 reads SVGAGI (reference sequence). The CDR3 covers 15 residues.

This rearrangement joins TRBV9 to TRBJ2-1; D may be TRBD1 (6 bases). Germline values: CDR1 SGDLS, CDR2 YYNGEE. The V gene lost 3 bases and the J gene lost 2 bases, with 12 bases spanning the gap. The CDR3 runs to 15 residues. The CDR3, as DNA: TGTGCCAGCAGCGCTACAGGGACCACCTACAATGAGCAGTTCTTC. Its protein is CASSATGTTYNEQFF.

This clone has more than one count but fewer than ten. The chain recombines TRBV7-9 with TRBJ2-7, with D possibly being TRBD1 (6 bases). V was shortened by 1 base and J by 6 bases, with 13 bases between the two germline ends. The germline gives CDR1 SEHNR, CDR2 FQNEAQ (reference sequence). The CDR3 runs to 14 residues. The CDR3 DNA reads TGTGCCAGCAGCTTAGGGGTATCAGGGGTCGAGCAGTACTTC. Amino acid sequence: CASSLGVSGVEQYF.

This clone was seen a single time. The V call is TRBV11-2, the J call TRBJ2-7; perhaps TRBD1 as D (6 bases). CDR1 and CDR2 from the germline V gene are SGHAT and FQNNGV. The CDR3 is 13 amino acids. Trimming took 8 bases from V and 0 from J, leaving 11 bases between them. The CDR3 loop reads CASSGALSYEQYF. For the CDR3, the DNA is TGTGCCAGCTCAGGGGCCCTCTCCTACGAGCAGTACTTC.

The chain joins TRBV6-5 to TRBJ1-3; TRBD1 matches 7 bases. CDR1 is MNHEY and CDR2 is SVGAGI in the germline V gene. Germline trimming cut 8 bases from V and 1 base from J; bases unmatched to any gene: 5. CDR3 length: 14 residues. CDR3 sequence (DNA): TGTGCCAGCTCCGACAGGGCGTCTGGAAACACCATATATTTT. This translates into CASSDRASGNTIYF.

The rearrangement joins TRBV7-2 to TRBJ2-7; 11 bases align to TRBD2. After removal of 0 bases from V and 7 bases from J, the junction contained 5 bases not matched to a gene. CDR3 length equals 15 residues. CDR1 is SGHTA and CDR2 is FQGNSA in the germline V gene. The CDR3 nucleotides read TGTGCCAGCAGCTTAGCTAGCGGGGGGGCAAGGGAGCAGTACTTC. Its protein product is CASSLASGGAREQYF. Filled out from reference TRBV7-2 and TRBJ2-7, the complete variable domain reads GAGVSQSPSNKVTEKGKDVELRCDPISGHTALYWYRQSLGQGLEFLIYFQGNSAPDKSGLPSDRFSAERTGGSVSTLTIQRTQQEDSAVYLCASSLASGGAREQYFGPGTRLTVT.

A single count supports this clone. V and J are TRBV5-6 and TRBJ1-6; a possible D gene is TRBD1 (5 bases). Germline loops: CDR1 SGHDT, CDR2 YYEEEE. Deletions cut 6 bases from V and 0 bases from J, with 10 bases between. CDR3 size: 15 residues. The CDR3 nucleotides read TGTGCCAGCACCGAAAGGGGCTCCTATAATTCACCCCTCCACTTT. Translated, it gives CASTERGSYNSPLHF.

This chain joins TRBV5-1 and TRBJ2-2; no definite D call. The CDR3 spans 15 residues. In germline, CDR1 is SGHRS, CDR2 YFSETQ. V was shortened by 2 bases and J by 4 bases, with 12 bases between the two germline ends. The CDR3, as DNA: TGCGCCAGCAGCTTTTCAGGAAGTACCACCGGGGAGCTGTTTTTT. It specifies CASSFSGSTTGELFF.

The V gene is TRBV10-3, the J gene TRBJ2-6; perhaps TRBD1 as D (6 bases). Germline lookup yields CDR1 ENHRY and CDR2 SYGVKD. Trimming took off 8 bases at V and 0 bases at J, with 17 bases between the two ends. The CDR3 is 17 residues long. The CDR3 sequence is CAILNRDNNSGANVLTF. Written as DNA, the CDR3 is TGTGCCATCTTGAACCGGGACAATAACTCTGGGGCCAACGTCCTGACTTTC.

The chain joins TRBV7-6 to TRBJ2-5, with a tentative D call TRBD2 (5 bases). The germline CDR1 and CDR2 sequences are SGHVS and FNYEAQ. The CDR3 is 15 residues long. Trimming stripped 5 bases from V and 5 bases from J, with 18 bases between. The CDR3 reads CASSPAWLADETQYF. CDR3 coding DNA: TGTGCCAGCAGCCCCGCTTGGCTAGCAGATGAGACCCAGTACTTC.

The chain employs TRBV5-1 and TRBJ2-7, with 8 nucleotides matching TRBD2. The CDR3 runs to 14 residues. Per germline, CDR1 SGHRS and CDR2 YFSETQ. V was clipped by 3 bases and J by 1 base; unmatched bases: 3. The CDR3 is CASSSGGVSYEQYF. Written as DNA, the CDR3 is TGCGCCAGCAGCTCCGGGGGGGTTTCCTACGAGCAGTACTTC.

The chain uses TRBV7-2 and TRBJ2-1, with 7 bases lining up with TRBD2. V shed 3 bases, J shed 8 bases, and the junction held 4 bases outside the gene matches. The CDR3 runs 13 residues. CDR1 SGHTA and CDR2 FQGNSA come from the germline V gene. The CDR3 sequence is CASSFAGVDEQFF. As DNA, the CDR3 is TGTGCCAGCAGCTTTGCGGGGGTGGATGAGCAGTTCTTC.

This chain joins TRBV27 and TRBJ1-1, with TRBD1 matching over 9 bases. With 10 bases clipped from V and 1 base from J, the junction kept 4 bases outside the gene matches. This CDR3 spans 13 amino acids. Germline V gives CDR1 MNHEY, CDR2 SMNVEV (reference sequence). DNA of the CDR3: TGTGCCACCACAGGGGGCGCGAACACTGAAGCTTTCTTT. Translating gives CATTGGANTEAFF.

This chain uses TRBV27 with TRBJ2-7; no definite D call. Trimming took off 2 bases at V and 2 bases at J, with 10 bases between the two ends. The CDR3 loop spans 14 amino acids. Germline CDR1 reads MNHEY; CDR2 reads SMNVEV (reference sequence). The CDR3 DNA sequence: TGTGCCAGCAGTTTAGGAGAGAGGACCTACGAGCAGTACTTC. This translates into CASSLGERTYEQYF.

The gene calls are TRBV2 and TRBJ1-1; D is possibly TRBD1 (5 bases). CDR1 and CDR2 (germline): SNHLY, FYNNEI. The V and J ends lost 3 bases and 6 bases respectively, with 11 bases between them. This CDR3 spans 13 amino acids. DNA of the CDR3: TGTGCCAGCAGTGATCCAGGGCGTGCTGAAGCTTTCTTT. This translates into CASSDPGRAEAFF.

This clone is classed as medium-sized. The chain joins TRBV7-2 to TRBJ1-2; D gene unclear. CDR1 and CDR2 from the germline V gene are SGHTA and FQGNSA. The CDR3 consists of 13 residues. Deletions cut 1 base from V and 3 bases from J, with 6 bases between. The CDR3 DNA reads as TGTGCCAGCAGCTTAGACACAGACTATGGCTACACCTTC. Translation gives CASSLDTDYGYTF.

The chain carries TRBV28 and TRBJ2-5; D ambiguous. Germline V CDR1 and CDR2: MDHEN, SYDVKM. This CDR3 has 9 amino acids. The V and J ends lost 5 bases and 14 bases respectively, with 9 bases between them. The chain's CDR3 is CASSPGPYF. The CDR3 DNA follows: TGTGCCAGCAGTCCCGGGCCCTACTTC. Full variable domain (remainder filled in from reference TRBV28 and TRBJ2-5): DVKVTQSSRYLVKRTGEKVFLECVQDMDHENMFWYRQDPGLGLRLIYFSYDVKMKEKGDIPEGYSVSREKKERFSLILESASTNQTSMYLCASSPGPYFGPGTRLLVL.

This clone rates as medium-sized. CDR3: CASSMVGFYGYTF. The CDR3 DNA sequence: TGTGCCAGTAGTATGGTTGGTTTTTACGGCTACACCTTC. The rearrangement links TRBV19 to TRBJ1-2; D uncertain. From germline, CDR1 is LNHDA and CDR2 SQIVND (reference sequence). This CDR3 has 13 residues. V lost 3 bases and J 8 bases, leaving 13 bases between the germline ends.

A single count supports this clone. The CDR3 bases are TGCGCCAGCAGCCCCGGACAGGGGGTCTACGAGCAGTACTTC. It is translated as CASSPGQGVYEQYF. The rearrangement links TRBV4-3 to TRBJ2-7; 10 bases match TRBD1. V shed 4 bases, J shed 3 bases, and the junction held 3 bases outside the gene matches. The CDR3 has 14 residues. The V gene's germline CDR1 is LGHNA and CDR2 YSLEER.

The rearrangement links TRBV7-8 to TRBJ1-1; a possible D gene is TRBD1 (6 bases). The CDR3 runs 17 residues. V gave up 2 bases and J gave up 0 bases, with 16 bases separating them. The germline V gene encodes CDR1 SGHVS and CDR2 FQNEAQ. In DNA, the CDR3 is TGTGCCAGCAGCTTACCCCTTTGGCAGGGGTTGAACACTGAAGCTTTCTTT. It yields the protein CASSLPLWQGLNTEAFF.